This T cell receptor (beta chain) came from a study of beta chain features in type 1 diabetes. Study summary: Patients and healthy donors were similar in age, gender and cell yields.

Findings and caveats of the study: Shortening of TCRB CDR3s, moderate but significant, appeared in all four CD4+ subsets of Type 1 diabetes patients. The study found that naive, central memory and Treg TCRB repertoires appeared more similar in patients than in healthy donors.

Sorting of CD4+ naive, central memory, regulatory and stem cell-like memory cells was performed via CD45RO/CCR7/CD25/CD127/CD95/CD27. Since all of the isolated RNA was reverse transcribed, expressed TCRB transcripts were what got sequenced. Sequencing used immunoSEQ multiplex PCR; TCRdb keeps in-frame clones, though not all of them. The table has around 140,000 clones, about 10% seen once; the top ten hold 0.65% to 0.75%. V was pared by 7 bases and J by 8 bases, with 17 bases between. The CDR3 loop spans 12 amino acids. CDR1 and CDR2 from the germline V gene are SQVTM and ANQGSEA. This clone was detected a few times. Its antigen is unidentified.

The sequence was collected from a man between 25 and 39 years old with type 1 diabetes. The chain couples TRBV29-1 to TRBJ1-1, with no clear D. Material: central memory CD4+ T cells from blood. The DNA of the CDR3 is TGCAGCGCTTCATACAGTTTACCCGAAGCTTTCTTT. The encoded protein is CSASYSLPEAFF.